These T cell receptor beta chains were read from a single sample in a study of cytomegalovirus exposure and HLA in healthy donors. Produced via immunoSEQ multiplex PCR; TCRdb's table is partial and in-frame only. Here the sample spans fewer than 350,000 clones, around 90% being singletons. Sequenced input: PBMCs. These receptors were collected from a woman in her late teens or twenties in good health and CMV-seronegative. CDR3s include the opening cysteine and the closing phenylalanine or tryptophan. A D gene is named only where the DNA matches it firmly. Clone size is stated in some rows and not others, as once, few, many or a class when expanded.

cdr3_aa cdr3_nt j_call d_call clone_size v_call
CASSLVGRGPAEQYF TGTGCCAGCAGTTTGGTAGGCAGGGGGCCGGCCGAGCAGTACTTC TRBJ2-7 TRBD1 - TRBV27
CASSVGGSYEQYF TGTGCCAGCAGCGTAGGCGGTTCCTACGAGCAGTACTTC TRBJ2-7 - - TRBV9
CASRMSVGYEQYF TGTGCCAGCAGGATGAGCGTTGGCTACGAGCAGTACTTC TRBJ2-7 - few TRBV27
CASSFGTSTNEKLFF TGTGCCAGTAGTTTCGGGACATCAACTAATGAAAAACTGTTTTTT TRBJ1-4 - once TRBV19
CASSGGQSTDTQYF TGTGCCAGCAGTGGGGGCCAAAGCACAGATACGCAGTATTTT TRBJ2-3 - - TRBV2
CSAPRDYEQYF TGCAGTGCTCCCAGGGACTACGAGCAGTACTTC TRBJ2-7 - once TRBV20-1
CASQLGTGGNYGYTF TGTGCCAGCCAGTTGGGGACAGGGGGTAACTATGGCTACACCTTC TRBJ1-2 TRBD1 - TRBV7-9
CASSADRGFSPLHF TGCGCCAGCAGCGCCGACAGGGGATTTTCACCCCTCCACTTT TRBJ1-6 TRBD1 once TRBV5-1
CASSSDTRTYNEQFF TGCGCCAGCTCTAGCGACACTAGAACCTACAATGAGCAGTTCTTC TRBJ2-1 - - TRBV10-2
CASGGRLTGSNSPLHF TGTGCCAGCGGGGGCCGGCTCACAGGTTCCAATTCACCCCTCCACTTT TRBJ1-6 - - TRBV9
CASRPGQLNEKLFF TGTGCCAGCAGGCCGGGACAGCTAAATGAAAAACTGTTTTTT TRBJ1-4 TRBD1 - TRBV2
CASSIVGGAESRSEAFF TGTGCCAGTAGTATAGTAGGCGGGGCCGAAAGTAGGTCTGAAGCTTTCTTT TRBJ1-1 - - TRBV19
CAISRQFATWEQYF TGTGCCATCAGTCGACAGTTCGCTACGTGGGAGCAGTACTTC TRBJ2-7 - - TRBV10-3
CASSFRRTAKNTEAFF TGTGCCAGCAGTTTTCGTAGGACAGCAAAGAACACTGAAGCTTTCTTT TRBJ1-1 - - TRBV27
CASSKSGTGELFF TGTGCCAGCAGCAAAAGCGGGACCGGGGAGCTGTTTTTT TRBJ2-2 - - TRBV14
CASSAQGWTEAFF TGTGCCAGCAGTGCTCAGGGTTGGACTGAAGCTTTCTTT TRBJ1-1 - once TRBV27
CASSPRTGTGELFF TGTGCCAGCAGCCCCCGGACAGGGACCGGGGAGCTGTTTTTT TRBJ2-2 TRBD1 - TRBV9
CASSIGGTKNIQYF TGTGCCAGTAGTATCGGGGGGACCAAAAACATTCAGTACTTC TRBJ2-4 TRBD2 - TRBV19
CSTAGTGHTEAFF TGCAGCACAGCCGGGACAGGGCACACTGAAGCTTTCTTT TRBJ1-1 TRBD1 - TRBV29-1
CASSFGAGEGSYEQYF TGTGCCAGCAGCTTTGGTGCGGGAGAGGGTTCCTACGAGCAGTACTTC TRBJ2-7 TRBD2 - TRBV5-4
CASSYTTSGETQYF TGTGCCAGCAGTTACACGACTAGCGGTGAGACCCAGTACTTC TRBJ2-5 TRBD2 - TRBV6-5
CASSLGTSGTDTQYF TGCGCCAGCAGCTTGGGTACTAGCGGCACAGATACGCAGTATTTT TRBJ2-3 TRBD2 once TRBV5-1
CASSLVTGGETEAFF TGTGCCAGCAGCTTGGTCACGGGGGGAGAGACTGAAGCTTTCTTT TRBJ1-1 - few TRBV13
CASSLVSAGLYEQYF TGCGCCAGCAGCTTGGTGTCCGCGGGACTCTACGAGCAGTACTTC TRBJ2-7 - - TRBV5-1
CASSPRTGASGNTIYF TGTGCCAGCTCACCCCGTACAGGGGCCTCTGGAAACACCATATATTTT TRBJ1-3 TRBD1 - TRBV18
CAISTGSYEQYF TGTGCCATCAGCACAGGGTCCTACGAGCAGTACTTC TRBJ2-7 - - TRBV10-3
CASSSLVLALSTEAFF TGTGCCAGCAGTTCCCTCGTTTTGGCTTTAAGCACTGAAGCTTTCTTT TRBJ1-1 - - TRBV27
CASSSRGQGYEQYF TGTGCCAGCAGTTCCAGGGGACAGGGCTACGAGCAGTACTTC TRBJ2-7 TRBD1 - TRBV27
CASSLGGWGQVYGYTF TGCGCCAGCAGCTTGGGGGGGTGGGGACAGGTCTATGGCTACACCTTC TRBJ1-2 TRBD1 - TRBV5-1
CASSADPRTGGQGTEAFF TGTGCCAGCAGCGCGGATCCCCGGACAGGGGGCCAGGGGACTGAAGCTTTCTTT TRBJ1-1 TRBD1 - TRBV9
CAISESRPGGNTEAFF TGTGCCATCAGTGAGTCCCGCCCGGGGGGGAACACTGAAGCTTTCTTT TRBJ1-1 - - TRBV10-3
CASSLRGDYTDTQYF TGTGCCAGCAGCTTACGGGGTGATTACACAGATACGCAGTATTTT TRBJ2-3 - - TRBV11-3
CATGTSGGGQDEQFF TGTGCCACCGGGACTAGCGGGGGGGGTCAGGATGAGCAGTTCTTC TRBJ2-1 TRBD2 - TRBV10-3
CASSEARTSTDTQYF TGTGCCAGCAGTGAAGCTCGGACTAGCACAGATACGCAGTATTTT TRBJ2-3 - - TRBV2
CASSRTADYNEQFF TGTGCCAGCAGTCGGACAGCCGACTACAATGAGCAGTTCTTC TRBJ2-1 - - TRBV6-5
CASSLGSGVTGELFF TGTGCCAGCAGCTTAGGTAGCGGGGTAACCGGGGAGCTGTTTTTT TRBJ2-2 TRBD2 - TRBV11-2
CASSKPGQGLNSQPQHF TGTGCCAGCAGTAAACCGGGACAGGGGTTGAATAGTCAGCCCCAGCATTTT TRBJ1-5 TRBD1 - TRBV2
CASSHRVQETQYF TGTGCCAGCAGCCATCGGGTTCAAGAGACCCAGTACTTC TRBJ2-5 - - TRBV5-6
CASGSETQTFDLNTEAFF TGCGCCAGCGGATCTGAGACGCAAACTTTTGACTTGAACACTGAAGCTTTCTTT TRBJ1-1 - - TRBV23-1
CASSDPSGGSYEQYF TGCGCCAGCAGTGATCCGAGCGGGGGGTCCTACGAGCAGTACTTC TRBJ2-7 TRBD2 few TRBV10-2
CASVSRDRYGYTF TGTGCCAGCGTTAGCCGGGACAGATATGGCTACACCTTC TRBJ1-2 TRBD1 - TRBV6-5
CATRMQSNQPQHF TGTGCCACCAGGATGCAGTCCAATCAGCCCCAGCATTTT TRBJ1-5 - - TRBV2
CASTKTGVNTEAFF TGTGCCAGCACTAAGACAGGGGTGAACACTGAAGCTTTCTTT TRBJ1-1 TRBD1 - TRBV2
CASSNTRGKTQYF TGTGCCAGCAGCAACACCAGGGGGAAGACCCAGTACTTC TRBJ2-5 TRBD1 - TRBV11-3
CASSEGGETSVDTQYF TGTGCCAGCAGTGAAGGCGGGGAGACTAGCGTAGATACGCAGTATTTT TRBJ2-3 TRBD2 - TRBV2
CASGGLANTEAFF TGTGCCAGCGGGGGACTTGCGAACACTGAAGCTTTCTTT TRBJ1-1 - - TRBV2
CARDAKRASGGRDTQYF TGCGCCAGAGATGCGAAACGGGCTAGCGGGGGCCGAGATACGCAGTATTTT TRBJ2-3 TRBD2 - TRBV10-1
CASSLEPTGPYGYTF TGCGCCAGCAGCTTGGAGCCGACAGGGCCCTATGGCTACACCTTC TRBJ1-2 TRBD1 few TRBV5-1
CASSRGINQPQHF TGTGCCAGCAGTCGGGGGATCAATCAGCCCCAGCATTTT TRBJ1-5 - - TRBV6-5
CASSAGQGGVTEAFF TGTGCCAGTAGTGCCGGACAGGGAGGAGTTACTGAAGCTTTCTTT TRBJ1-1 TRBD1 - TRBV19
CASSEGRGGKVYEQYF TGTGCCAGCAGTGAAGGGAGGGGGGGCAAGGTGTACGAGCAGTACTTC TRBJ2-7 - - TRBV2
CASSKGTGAYNEQFF TGTGCCAGTAGTAAGGGGACGGGAGCCTACAATGAGCAGTTCTTC TRBJ2-1 - - TRBV19
CASSRDRDREYNEQFF TGTGCCAGCAGTAGAGATCGGGACAGGGAGTACAATGAGCAGTTCTTC TRBJ2-1 TRBD1 - TRBV6-7